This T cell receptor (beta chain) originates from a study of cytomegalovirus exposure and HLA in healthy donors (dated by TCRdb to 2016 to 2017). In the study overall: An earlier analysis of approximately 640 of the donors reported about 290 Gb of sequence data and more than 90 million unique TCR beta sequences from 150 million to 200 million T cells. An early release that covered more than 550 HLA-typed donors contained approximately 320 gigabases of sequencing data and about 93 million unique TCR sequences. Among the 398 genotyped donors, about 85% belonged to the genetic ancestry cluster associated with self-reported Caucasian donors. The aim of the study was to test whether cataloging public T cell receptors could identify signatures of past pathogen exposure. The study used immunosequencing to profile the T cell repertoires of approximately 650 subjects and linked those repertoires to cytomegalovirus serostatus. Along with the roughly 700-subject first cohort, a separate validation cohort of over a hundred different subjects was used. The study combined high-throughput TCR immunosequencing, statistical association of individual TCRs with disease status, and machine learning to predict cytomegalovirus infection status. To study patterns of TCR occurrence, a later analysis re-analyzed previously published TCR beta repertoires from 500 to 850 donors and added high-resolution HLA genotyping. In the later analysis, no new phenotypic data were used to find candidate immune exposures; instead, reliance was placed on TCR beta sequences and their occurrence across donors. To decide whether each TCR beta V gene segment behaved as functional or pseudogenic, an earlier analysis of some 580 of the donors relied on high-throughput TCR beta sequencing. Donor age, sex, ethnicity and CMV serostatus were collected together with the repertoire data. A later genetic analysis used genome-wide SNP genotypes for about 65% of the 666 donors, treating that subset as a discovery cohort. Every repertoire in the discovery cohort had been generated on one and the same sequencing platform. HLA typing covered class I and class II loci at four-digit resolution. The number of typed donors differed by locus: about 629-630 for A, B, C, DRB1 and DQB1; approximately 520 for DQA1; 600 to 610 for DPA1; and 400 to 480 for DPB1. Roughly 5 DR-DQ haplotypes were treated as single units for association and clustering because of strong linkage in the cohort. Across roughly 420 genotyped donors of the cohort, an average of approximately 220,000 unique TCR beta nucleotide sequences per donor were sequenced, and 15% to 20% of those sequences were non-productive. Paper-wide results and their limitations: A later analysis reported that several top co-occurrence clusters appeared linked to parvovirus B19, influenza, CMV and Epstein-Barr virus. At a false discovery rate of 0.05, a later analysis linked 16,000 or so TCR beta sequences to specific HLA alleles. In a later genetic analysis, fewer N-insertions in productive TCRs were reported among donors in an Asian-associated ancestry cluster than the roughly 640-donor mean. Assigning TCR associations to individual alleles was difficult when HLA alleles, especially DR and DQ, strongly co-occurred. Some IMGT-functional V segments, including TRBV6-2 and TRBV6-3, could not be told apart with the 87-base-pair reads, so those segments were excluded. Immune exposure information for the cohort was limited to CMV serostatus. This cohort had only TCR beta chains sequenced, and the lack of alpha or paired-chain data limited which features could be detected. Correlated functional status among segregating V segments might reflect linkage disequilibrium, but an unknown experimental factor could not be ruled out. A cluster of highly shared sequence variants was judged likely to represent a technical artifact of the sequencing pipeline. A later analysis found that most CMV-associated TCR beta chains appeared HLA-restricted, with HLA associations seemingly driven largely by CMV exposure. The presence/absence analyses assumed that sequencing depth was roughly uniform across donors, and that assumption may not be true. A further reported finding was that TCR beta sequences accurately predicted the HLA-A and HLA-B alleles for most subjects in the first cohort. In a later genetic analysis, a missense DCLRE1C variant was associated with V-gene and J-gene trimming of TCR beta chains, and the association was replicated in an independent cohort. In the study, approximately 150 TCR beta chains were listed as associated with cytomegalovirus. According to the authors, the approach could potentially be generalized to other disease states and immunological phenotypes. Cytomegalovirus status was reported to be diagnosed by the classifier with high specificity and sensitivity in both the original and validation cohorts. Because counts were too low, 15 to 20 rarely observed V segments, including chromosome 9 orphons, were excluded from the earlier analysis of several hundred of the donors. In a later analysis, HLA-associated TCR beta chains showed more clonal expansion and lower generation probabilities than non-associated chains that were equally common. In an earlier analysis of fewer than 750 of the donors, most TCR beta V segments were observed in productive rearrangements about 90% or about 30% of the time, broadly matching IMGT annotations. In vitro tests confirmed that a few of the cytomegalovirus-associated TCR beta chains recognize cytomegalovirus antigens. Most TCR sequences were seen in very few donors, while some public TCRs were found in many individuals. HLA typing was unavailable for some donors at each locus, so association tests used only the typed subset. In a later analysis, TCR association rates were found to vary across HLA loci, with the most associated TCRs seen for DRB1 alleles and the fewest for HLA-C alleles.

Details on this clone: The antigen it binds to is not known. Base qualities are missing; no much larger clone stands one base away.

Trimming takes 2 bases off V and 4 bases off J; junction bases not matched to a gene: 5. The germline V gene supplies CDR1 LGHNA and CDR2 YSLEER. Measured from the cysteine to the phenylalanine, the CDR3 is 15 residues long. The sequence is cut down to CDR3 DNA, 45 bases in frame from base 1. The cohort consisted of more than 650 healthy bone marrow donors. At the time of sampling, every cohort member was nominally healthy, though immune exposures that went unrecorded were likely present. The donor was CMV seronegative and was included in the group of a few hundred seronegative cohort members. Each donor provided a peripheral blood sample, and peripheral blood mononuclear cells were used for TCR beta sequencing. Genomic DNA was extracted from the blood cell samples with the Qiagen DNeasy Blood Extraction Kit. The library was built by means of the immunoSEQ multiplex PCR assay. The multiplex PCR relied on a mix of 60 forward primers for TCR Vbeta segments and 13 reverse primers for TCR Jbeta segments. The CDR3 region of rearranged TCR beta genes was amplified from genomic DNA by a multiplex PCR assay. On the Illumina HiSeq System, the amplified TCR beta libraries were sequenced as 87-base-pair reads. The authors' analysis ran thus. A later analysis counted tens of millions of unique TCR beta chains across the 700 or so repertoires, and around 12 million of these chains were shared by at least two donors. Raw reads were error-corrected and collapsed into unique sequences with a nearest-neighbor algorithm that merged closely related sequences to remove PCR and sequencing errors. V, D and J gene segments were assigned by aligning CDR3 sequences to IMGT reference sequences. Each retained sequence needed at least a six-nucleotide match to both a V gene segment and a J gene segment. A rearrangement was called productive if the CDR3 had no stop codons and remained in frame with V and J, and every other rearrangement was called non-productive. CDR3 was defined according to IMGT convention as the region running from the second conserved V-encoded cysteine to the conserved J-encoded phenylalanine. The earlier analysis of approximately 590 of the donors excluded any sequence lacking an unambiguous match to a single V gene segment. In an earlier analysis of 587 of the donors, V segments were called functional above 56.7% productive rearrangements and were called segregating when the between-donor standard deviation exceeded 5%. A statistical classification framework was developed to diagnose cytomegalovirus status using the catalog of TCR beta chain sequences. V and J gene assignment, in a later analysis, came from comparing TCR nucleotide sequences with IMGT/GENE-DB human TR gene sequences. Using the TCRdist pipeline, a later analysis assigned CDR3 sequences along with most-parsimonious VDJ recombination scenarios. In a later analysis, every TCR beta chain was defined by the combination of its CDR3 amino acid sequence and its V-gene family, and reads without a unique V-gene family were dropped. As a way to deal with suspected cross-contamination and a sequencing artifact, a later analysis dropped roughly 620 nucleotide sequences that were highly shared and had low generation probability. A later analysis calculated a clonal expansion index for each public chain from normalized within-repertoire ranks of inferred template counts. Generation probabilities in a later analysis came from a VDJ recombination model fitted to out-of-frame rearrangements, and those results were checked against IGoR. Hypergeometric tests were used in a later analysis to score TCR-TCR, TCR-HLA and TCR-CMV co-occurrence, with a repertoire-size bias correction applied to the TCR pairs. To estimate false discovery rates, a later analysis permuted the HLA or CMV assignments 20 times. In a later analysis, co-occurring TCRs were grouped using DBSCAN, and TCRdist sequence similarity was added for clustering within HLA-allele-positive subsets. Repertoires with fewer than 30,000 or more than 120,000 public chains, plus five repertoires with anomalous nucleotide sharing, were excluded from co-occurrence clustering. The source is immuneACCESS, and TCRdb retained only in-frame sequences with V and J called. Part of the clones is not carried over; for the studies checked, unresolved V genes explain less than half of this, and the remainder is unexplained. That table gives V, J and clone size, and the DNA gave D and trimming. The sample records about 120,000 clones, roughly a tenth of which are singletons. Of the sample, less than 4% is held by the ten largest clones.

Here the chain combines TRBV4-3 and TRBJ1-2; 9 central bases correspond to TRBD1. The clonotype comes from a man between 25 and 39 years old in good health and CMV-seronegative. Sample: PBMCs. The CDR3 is CASSQPGQGFYGYTF. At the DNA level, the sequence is TGCGCCAGCAGCCAACCGGGACAGGGATTCTATGGCTACACCTTC.